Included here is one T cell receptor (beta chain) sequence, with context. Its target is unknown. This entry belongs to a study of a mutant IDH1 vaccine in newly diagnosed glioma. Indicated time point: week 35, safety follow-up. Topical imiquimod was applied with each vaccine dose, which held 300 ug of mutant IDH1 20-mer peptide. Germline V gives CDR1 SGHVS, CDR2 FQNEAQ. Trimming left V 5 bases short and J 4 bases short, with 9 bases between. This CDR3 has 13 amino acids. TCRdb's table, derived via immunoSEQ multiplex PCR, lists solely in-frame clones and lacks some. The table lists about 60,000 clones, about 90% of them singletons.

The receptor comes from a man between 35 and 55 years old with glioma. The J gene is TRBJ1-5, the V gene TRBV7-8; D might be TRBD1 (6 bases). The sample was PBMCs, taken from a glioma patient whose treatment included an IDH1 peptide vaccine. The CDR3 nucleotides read TGTGCCAGCAGCCCGGACAGAAATCAGCCCCAGCATTTT. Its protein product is CASSPDRNQPQHF. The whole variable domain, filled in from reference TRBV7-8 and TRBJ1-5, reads GAGVSQSPRYKVAKRGQDVALRCDPISGHVSLFWYQQALGQGPEFLTYFQNEAQLDKSGLPSDRFFAERPEGSVSTLKIQRTQQEDSAVYLCASSPDRNQPQHFGDGTRLSIL.